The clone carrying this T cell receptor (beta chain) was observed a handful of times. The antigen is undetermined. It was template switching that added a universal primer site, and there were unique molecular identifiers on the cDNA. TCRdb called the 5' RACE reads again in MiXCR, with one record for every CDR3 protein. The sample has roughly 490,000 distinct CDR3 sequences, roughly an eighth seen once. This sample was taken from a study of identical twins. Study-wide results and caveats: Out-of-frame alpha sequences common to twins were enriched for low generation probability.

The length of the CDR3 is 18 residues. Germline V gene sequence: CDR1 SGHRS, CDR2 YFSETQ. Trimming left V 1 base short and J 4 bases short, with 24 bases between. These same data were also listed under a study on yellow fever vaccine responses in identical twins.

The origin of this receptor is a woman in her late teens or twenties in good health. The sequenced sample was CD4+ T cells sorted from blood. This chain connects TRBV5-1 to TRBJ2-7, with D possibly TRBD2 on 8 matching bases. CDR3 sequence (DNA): TGCGCCAGCAGCTTGTTCGCGGGACAGCGGGGGATTTTTTACGAGCAGTACTTC. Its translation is CASSLFAGQRGIFYEQYF.